A selection of T cell receptor beta chains follows, all from one sample in a study of PD-L1 blockade in urothelial cancer. Clones were sequenced by immunoSEQ multiplex PCR, and TCRdb holds only the in-frame ones, with some missing. The sample holds roughly 20,000 clones, just over 85% seen once. Sequenced material: PBMCs, taken around atezolizumab (anti-PD-L1) treatment. The receptor source for this set is a man in his forties or fifties with urothelial cancer. The CDR3 runs from the conserved cysteine through the conserved F or W. A D gene is named only where the DNA matches it firmly. The size of a clone is reported for some rows only, either as once, few or many, or as a class for expanded clones.

cdr3_nt	cdr3_aa	clone_size	d_call	j_call	v_call	cdr3_length
TGTGCCAGCAGCTTGAACAGGGGGTTGACTGAAGCTTTCTTT	CASSLNRGLTEAFF	NA	TRBD1	TRBJ1-1	TRBV5-4	14
TGTGCCTGGAAGGCCCAGGGTCCCGGGGAGCTGTTTTTT	CAWKAQGPGELFF	few	NA	TRBJ2-2	TRBV30	13
TGTGCCATTCGGCGTGGGACAGGCACAGATACGCAGTATTTT	CAIRRGTGTDTQYF	NA	TRBD1	TRBJ2-3	TRBV10-3	14
TGTGCCAGCAGTTACTCTGCTAGCGGGAGTCCAGATACGCAGTATTTT	CASSYSASGSPDTQYF	NA	TRBD2	TRBJ2-3	TRBV6-6	16
TGTGCCAGCAGCGTAGCAGGACTGAACCAAGAGACCCAGTACTTC	CASSVAGLNQETQYF	NA	NA	TRBJ2-5	TRBV9	15
TGTGCCAGCAGTTACTTCGGGACAGCAAACACTGAAGCTTTCTTT	CASSYFGTANTEAFF	NA	TRBD1	TRBJ1-1	TRBV6-5	15
TGCGCCAGCAGCTTGTATGGGGCGGACTCCTATAATTCACCCCTCCACTTT	CASSLYGADSYNSPLHF	NA	NA	TRBJ1-6	TRBV5-1	17
TGTGCCAGCACCGCCAGGGACAGGATCTCCCCCGAGAACACCGGGGAGCTGTTTTTT	CASTARDRISPENTGELFF	NA	TRBD1	TRBJ2-2	TRBV7-9	19
TGTGCCAGCAGCCAAGGGGAGGGGACAGGGGGGTATGGCTACACCTTC	CASSQGEGTGGYGYTF	NA	TRBD1	TRBJ1-2	TRBV4-2	16
TGTGCCTGGAGTCGGGACAGTGGGAGTGGAAACACCATATATTTT	CAWSRDSGSGNTIYF	few	TRBD1	TRBJ1-3	TRBV30	15
TGCGCCAGCAGCTTTCCCGGGACTAGCGGGGATACGCAGTATTTT	CASSFPGTSGDTQYF	NA	TRBD2	TRBJ2-3	TRBV5-1	15
TGTGCCAGCAGCCAAGAGGTCTCGGTGGTAGCGGGGGTGGAGCAGTTCTTC	CASSQEVSVVAGVEQFF	NA	TRBD2	TRBJ2-1	TRBV4-2	17
TGTGCCAGCAGCGGGAGAGGACAGCGAGCTAACTATGGCTACACCTTC	CASSGRGQRANYGYTF	NA	NA	TRBJ1-2	TRBV11-2	16
TGTGCCAGTAGTCTCTGGACAGGGGGAAAGAACTATGGCTACACCTTC	CASSLWTGGKNYGYTF	NA	TRBD1	TRBJ1-2	TRBV19	16
TGTGCCAGCAGCTTAGACAGGGGGCAAGAAAAACTGTTTTTT	CASSLDRGQEKLFF	NA	TRBD1	TRBJ1-4	TRBV7-2	14
TGTGCCAGCAGTTATACAGGGATCTCCTACAATGAGCAGTTCTTC	CASSYTGISYNEQFF	once	NA	TRBJ2-1	TRBV6-6	15
TGTGCCAGCAGCCCGGGACACCACCCCGAGCAGTACTTC	CASSPGHHPEQYF	NA	NA	TRBJ2-7	TRBV13	13
TGCAGCGTTCCTTACAGGGCTAACTATGGCTACACCTTC	CSVPYRANYGYTF	NA	NA	TRBJ1-2	TRBV29-1	13
TGTGCCAGCAGTGAGTTTGGCGGAGACACTGAAGCTTTCTTT	CASSEFGGDTEAFF	NA	NA	TRBJ1-1	TRBV6-1	14
TGTGCCAGCTCGCCGGGACAGCGGTCGTACTACCAAGAGACCCAGTACTTC	CASSPGQRSYYQETQYF	NA	TRBD1	TRBJ2-5	TRBV18	17
TGTGCCAGCCCAAAAGGCGGGGACTACGAGCAGTACTTC	CASPKGGDYEQYF	few	NA	TRBJ2-7	TRBV18	13
TGTGCCAGCAGCCAAGATCGGGACAGCTACAATGAGCAGTTCTTC	CASSQDRDSYNEQFF	NA	TRBD1	TRBJ2-1	TRBV4-2	15
TGTGCCAGCAGCCGATGGACAAGGGCCACTGAAGCTTTCTTT	CASSRWTRATEAFF	once	NA	TRBJ1-1	TRBV5-6	14
TGTGCCAGCGGGATCAATGGACAGTTCTACAATGAGCAGTTCTTC	CASGINGQFYNEQFF	few	NA	TRBJ2-1	TRBV7-6	15
TGCGCCAGCAGCTTGGGGGACAGGGCCTACGAGCAGTACTTC	CASSLGDRAYEQYF	NA	TRBD1	TRBJ2-7	TRBV5-1	14
TGTGCCAGCAGTTTTACAGGGGCGAATTCACCCCTCCACTTT	CASSFTGANSPLHF	once	TRBD1	TRBJ1-6	TRBV27	14
TGTGCCACCAGCAGAGATTGGACTATAAGGGATTTATACGAGCAGTACTTC	CATSRDWTIRDLYEQYF	once	NA	TRBJ2-7	TRBV15	17
TGTGCCAGCAGCCTCCTTGGCGGGGGAGTGGAGACCCAGTACTTC	CASSLLGGGVETQYF	NA	TRBD2	TRBJ2-5	TRBV27	15
TGTGCCAGCAGCCTCGGAGGGGTGGTAGATACGCAGTATTTT	CASSLGGVVDTQYF	NA	NA	TRBJ2-3	TRBV13	14
TGTGCCAGTAGTAAACTGCAGGGATATGGCTACACCTTC	CASSKLQGYGYTF	NA	NA	TRBJ1-2	TRBV19	13
TGTGCCAGCAGTTCACGACAGGGGAACTACGAGCAGTACTTC	CASSSRQGNYEQYF	NA	TRBD1	TRBJ2-7	TRBV27	14
TGTGCCAGCAGCCATTGGGGGGGCGGGTCACCCCTCCACTTT	CASSHWGGGSPLHF	NA	NA	TRBJ1-6	TRBV5-5	14
TGTGCCAGCCGGGGGGCGGGAGGCTTAGATACGCAGTATTTT	CASRGAGGLDTQYF	NA	TRBD2	TRBJ2-3	TRBV19	14
TGTGCCAGCAGTGCCTGGTCCGGGACACAGTACTTC	CASSAWSGTQYF	NA	NA	TRBJ2-7	TRBV28	12
TGTGCCAGCAGTTACGGGTTAGCGGGATTTACGGCCCAGTACTTC	CASSYGLAGFTAQYF	NA	TRBD2	TRBJ2-5	TRBV6-6	15
TGCGCCAGCAGCCAAGAGACTAACCAAGAGACCCAGTACTTC	CASSQETNQETQYF	NA	NA	TRBJ2-5	TRBV4-1	14
TGTGCCAGCAGTTACTCTTCGGCAGGGCCCTCCACTGAAGCTTTCTTT	CASSYSSAGPSTEAFF	NA	NA	TRBJ1-1	TRBV6-5	16
TGTGCCAGCAGTCCTGTGGGGGCATCCTACGAGCAGTACTTC	CASSPVGASYEQYF	NA	NA	TRBJ2-7	TRBV5-4	14
TGCGCCAGCAGTGCGATTCAGGGGGTTACACCCGTCTCTGGGGCCAACGTCCTGACTTTC	CASSAIQGVTPVSGANVLTF	NA	TRBD1	TRBJ2-6	TRBV10-1	20
TGTGCCACCAGCAGAGATAAGGGACAGCCCTACGAGCAGTACTTC	CATSRDKGQPYEQYF	NA	TRBD1	TRBJ2-7	TRBV15	15
TGTGCCAGCACCAGCGGGGAGCTGTTTTTT	CASTSGELFF	NA	NA	TRBJ2-2	TRBV5-8	10
TGTGCCAGCAGCGTAAGCGGGGGGCAAGATACGCAGTATTTT	CASSVSGGQDTQYF	NA	TRBD2	TRBJ2-3	TRBV9	14
TGTGCCAGCAGACAGGGATACGAGCAGTACTTC	CASRQGYEQYF	NA	NA	TRBJ2-7	TRBV27	11
TGTGCCAGCACAGGGGGCTTCACCGGGGAGCTGTTTTTT	CASTGGFTGELFF	NA	TRBD1	TRBJ2-2	TRBV11-3	13
TGTGCCAGTAGTATAGGAACAGGGTTGAACACTGAAGCTTTCTTT	CASSIGTGLNTEAFF	NA	NA	TRBJ1-1	TRBV19	15
TGTGCCTGGAGTGTGGACAGGGGCTCCTACGAGCAGTACTTC	CAWSVDRGSYEQYF	NA	TRBD1	TRBJ2-7	TRBV30	14
TGTGCCACCAGGGACAGGGAAAGTCAGCCCCAGCATTTT	CATRDRESQPQHF	NA	TRBD1	TRBJ1-5	TRBV2	13
TGTGCTAGTGGTTTGGTAGAGGGCTACGAGCAGTACTTC	CASGLVEGYEQYF	NA	NA	TRBJ2-7	TRBV12-5	13